Listed here are 20 T cell receptor beta chains from one sample, sequenced in a study of vaccination and CD4 T cells after COVID-19. An Oncomine TCR Beta short-read assay was used to sequence the DNA from cultured CD4+ T cells. Using its own MiXCR run on the PCR reads, TCRdb lists one record per CDR3 protein. The sample contains some 14,000 distinct CDR3 sequences, 20% to 25% of which appear only once. No antigen is known for these receptors. Treatment of the sample: approximately nine-day PBMC culture with coronavirus spike peptide pools or control peptides (ViraFEST assay). The sequences come from CD4+ T cells from blood, cultured in vitro, collected after SARS-CoV-2 vaccination. The receptors originated from a human donor who had recovered from COVID-19.

Comment on this clonotype: The germline gene is not matched at one end of the junction; a read error may be the cause. The CDR3 sequence is CASSQTPGHHTEAFF. The CDR3 DNA is TGTGCCAGTAGCCAGACTCCGGGACACCACACTGAGGCTTTCTTT. The chain has TRBV19 and TRBJ1-1, with D tentatively TRBD1 (6 bases). CDR1 and CDR2 (germline): LNHDA, SQIVND (reference sequence). The CDR3 extends over 15 amino acids.

The chain links TRBV4-3 to TRBJ1-4; D ambiguous. V was clipped by 0 bases and J by 2 bases, with 10 bases between them. CDR1 is LGHNA, CDR2 YSLEER, per germline. The CDR3 runs 16 residues. The CDR3 sequence: CASSQDTRPTNEKLFF. The CDR3 bases are TGCGCCAGCAGCCAAGACACCCGGCCTACTAATGAAAAACTGTTTTTT.

The chain couples TRBV19 to TRBJ2-4, with 7 bases aligning to TRBD2. The ends lost 5 bases at V and 1 base at J; junction bases unmatched: 11. Germline CDR1 is LNHDA and CDR2 is SQIVND (reference sequence). CDR3 length: 17 amino acids. CDR3 coding DNA: TGTGCCAGTAGTTCGCCCCCGCGGGAGTGGGCCAAAAACATTCAGTACTTC. Its translation: CASSSPPREWAKNIQYF.

The V and J genes are TRBV20-1 and TRBJ2-1; no firm D call. V was trimmed by 0 bases and J by 15 bases, leaving 18 bases between them. This CDR3 contains 13 residues. The germline V gene has CDR1 DFQATT and CDR2 SNEGSKA (reference sequence). The CDR3: CSARDPNSPRGFF. CDR3 nucleotides: TGCAGTGCTAGAGATCCGAACTCCCCCCGCGGGTTCTTC.

This clonotype was observed a handful of times. This chain uses TRBV2 with TRBJ1-1, with 8 nucleotides matching TRBD1. Trimming took 4 bases from V and 2 from J; bases not matched to a gene: 6. The CDR3 length is 15 residues. Germline V CDR1 and CDR2: SNHLY, FYNNEI. The CDR3 DNA is TGTGCCAGCAGTGGCTACAGGGGGACTAACACTGAAGCTTTCTTT. Protein sequence: CASSGYRGTNTEAFF.

The chain uses TRBV28 and TRBJ1-2; tentative D call: TRBD1 (6 bases). CDR3 length: 15 amino acids. Germline V gene data show CDR1 as MDHEN and CDR2 as SYDVKM. V gave up 3 bases and J gave up 5 bases, with 16 bases separating them. The CDR3 coding sequence is TGTGCCAGCAGTTTGCAGGGGACGGTAGAATATGGCTACACCTTC. Translation: CASSLQGTVEYGYTF.

This clonotype was picked up a small number of times. The chain couples TRBV12-3 or TRBV12-4 to TRBJ1-5, with D unresolved. V lost 1 base to trimming and J lost 2 bases, with 6 bases between them. The CDR3 covers 14 residues. The CDR3 DNA reads TGTGCCAGCAGTTTAGTATCCGGCAATCAGCCCCAGCATTTT. It codes for CASSLVSGNQPQHF.

The V and J genes are TRBV28 and TRBJ1-3; no clear D. The germline V gene has CDR1 MDHEN and CDR2 SYDVKM. This CDR3 spans 16 amino acids. Trimming removed 5 bases at V and 0 bases at J, with 14 bases between. In DNA, the CDR3 is TGTGCCAGCAGTGGATCCCGGATCATCTCTGGAAACACCATATATTTT. This encodes CASSGSRIISGNTIYF.

By proportion, this clonotype is medium-sized. The chain employs TRBV6-1 and TRBJ1-2; unclear D gene. The CDR3 consists of 12 residues. V gave up 5 bases and J gave up 6 bases, with 10 bases separating them. Germline assignment: CDR1 MNHNS and CDR2 SASEGT. The CDR3: CASSPLVHGYTF. As DNA, the CDR3 is TGTGCCAGCAGTCCCCTCGTCCATGGCTACACCTTC.

The chain links TRBV6-1 to TRBJ2-2, with 10 bases identical to TRBD2. Trimming removed 6 bases from V and 5 bases from J; junction bases left unmatched: 12. The CDR3 is 17 residues long. Germline CDR1 reads MNHNS; CDR2 reads SASEGT. In nucleotides, the CDR3 is TGTGCCAGCAGCCCCCTAGCGGGAGCCTTTAGTACCGGGGAGCTGTTTTTT. It codes for CASSPLAGAFSTGELFF.

V and J are TRBV20-1 and TRBJ1-1; TRBD1 aligns across 8 bases. Germline values: CDR1 DFQATT, CDR2 SNEGSKA (reference sequence). The CDR3 spans 14 residues. The junction had 4 bases not matched to a gene; V was cut back by 4 bases and J by 0 bases. As DNA, the CDR3 is TGCAGTGCTATGTCGGGACAGGTGAACACTGAAGCTTTCTTT. Its protein product is CSAMSGQVNTEAFF.

The chain employs TRBV4-3 and TRBJ2-2; 8 nucleotides agree with TRBD2. The CDR3 covers 15 residues. The V and J ends lost 4 bases and 6 bases, in that order; junction bases with no gene match: 7. CDR1 and CDR2 (germline): LGHNA, YSLEER. The CDR3 sequence is CASSRVGTRAGELFF. The CDR3 bases are TGCGCCAGCAGCCGAGTGGGGACTAGGGCCGGGGAGCTGTTTTTT.

This clonotype was found a few times. The V call is TRBV20-1, the J call TRBJ2-2, with TRBD2 matching 10 bases. The CDR3 length is 16 residues. V lost 4 bases to trimming and J lost 4 bases; unmatched junction nucleotides: 9. Germline CDR1 and CDR2: DFQATT and SNEGSKA (reference sequence). In nucleotides, the CDR3 is TGCAGTGCTACCCCCCTAGCGGGAGACCCCACCGGGGAGCTGTTTTTT. Protein product: CSATPLAGDPTGELFF.

V and J are TRBV6-4 and TRBJ1-5; D is undetermined. The CDR3 consists of 13 residues. V dropped 5 bases and J dropped 4 bases, with 9 bases sitting between them. The germline V gene encodes CDR1 MRHNA and CDR2 SNTAGT. CDR3 DNA sequence: TGTGCCAGCAGTCACGAAGAAAATCAGCCCCAGCATTTT. This encodes CASSHEENQPQHF.

This clonotype is medium-sized in the sample. The CDR3 reads CATSRVTGVPYSNQPQHF. The CDR3 DNA reads TGTGCCACCAGCAGAGTAACCGGGGTCCCCTATAGCAATCAGCCCCAGCATTTT. The V and J genes are TRBV15 and TRBJ1-5; D is unclear. Looked up from germline, CDR1 is LNHNV and CDR2 is YYDKDF (reference sequence). V was pared by 1 base and J by 0 bases, with 16 bases between. The CDR3 consists of 18 residues.

A few counts support this clonotype. The chain joins TRBV20-1 to TRBJ1-5; weak D call: TRBD1 (5 bases). V was trimmed by 6 bases and J by 11 bases, leaving 14 bases between them. The V gene's germline CDR1 is DFQATT and CDR2 SNEGSKA (reference sequence). The CDR3 covers 11 residues. The CDR3 is CSASDTPSQHF. DNA of the CDR3: TGCAGTGCCTCGGACACCCCATCCCAGCATTTT.

This CDR3 reads CASSQVGGGPTNEKLFF. CDR3 DNA: TGCGCCAGCAGCCAAGTGGGGGGTGGGCCAACTAATGAAAAACTGTTTTTT. V is TRBV4-1 and J is TRBJ1-4; a possible D gene is TRBD1 (5 bases). This CDR3 has 17 residues. Germline V gene data show CDR1 as MGHRA and CDR2 as YSYEKL. Trimming took 1 base from V and 0 from J, leaving 12 bases between them.

The chain uses TRBV6-1 and TRBJ2-2; the D call may be TRBD1 or TRBD2 (5 bases each). Germline CDR1 and CDR2: MNHNS and SASEGT. This CDR3 has 18 residues. The ends were cut back, 6 bases at V and 4 bases at J, with 24 bases in the middle. CDR3 region: CASRPGRDPSGGTGELFF. In DNA, the CDR3 is TGTGCCAGCAGGCCGGGACGGGACCCCTCGGGTGGCACCGGGGAGCTGTTTTTT.

This clonotype was picked up a small number of times. The V and J genes are TRBV4-3 and TRBJ2-3, with D unresolved. This CDR3 contains 16 residues. Germline CDR1 LGHNA, CDR2 YSLEER. V was trimmed by 4 bases and J by 0 bases, leaving 14 bases between them. The CDR3: CASSLGSAASTDTQYF. The CDR3, as DNA: TGCGCCAGCAGCCTAGGGTCGGCAGCCAGCACAGATACGCAGTATTTT.

The rearrangement joins TRBV7-2 to TRBJ1-3; D is uncertain. CDR1 and CDR2 (germline): SGHTA, FQGNSA. Trimming stripped 0 bases from V and 8 bases from J, with 17 bases between. The CDR3 contains 16 residues. The CDR3 nucleotides are TGTGCCAGCAGCTTAGCATTGGGAGTCAGGAGTGACACCATATATTTT. This codes for CASSLALGVRSDTIYF.